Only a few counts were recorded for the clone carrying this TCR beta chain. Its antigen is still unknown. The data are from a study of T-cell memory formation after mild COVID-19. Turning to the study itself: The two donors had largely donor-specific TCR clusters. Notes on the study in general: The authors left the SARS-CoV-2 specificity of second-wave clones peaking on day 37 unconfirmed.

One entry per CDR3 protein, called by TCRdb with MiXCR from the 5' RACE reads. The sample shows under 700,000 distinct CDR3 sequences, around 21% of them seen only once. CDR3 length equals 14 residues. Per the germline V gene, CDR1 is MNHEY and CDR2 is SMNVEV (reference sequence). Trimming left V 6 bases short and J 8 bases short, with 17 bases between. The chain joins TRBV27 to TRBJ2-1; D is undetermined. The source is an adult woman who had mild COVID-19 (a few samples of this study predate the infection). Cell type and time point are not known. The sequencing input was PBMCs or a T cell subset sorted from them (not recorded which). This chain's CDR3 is CASRALLVLDEQFF. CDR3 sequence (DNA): TGTGCCAGCAGGGCCCTCCTGGTACTTGATGAGCAGTTCTTC.